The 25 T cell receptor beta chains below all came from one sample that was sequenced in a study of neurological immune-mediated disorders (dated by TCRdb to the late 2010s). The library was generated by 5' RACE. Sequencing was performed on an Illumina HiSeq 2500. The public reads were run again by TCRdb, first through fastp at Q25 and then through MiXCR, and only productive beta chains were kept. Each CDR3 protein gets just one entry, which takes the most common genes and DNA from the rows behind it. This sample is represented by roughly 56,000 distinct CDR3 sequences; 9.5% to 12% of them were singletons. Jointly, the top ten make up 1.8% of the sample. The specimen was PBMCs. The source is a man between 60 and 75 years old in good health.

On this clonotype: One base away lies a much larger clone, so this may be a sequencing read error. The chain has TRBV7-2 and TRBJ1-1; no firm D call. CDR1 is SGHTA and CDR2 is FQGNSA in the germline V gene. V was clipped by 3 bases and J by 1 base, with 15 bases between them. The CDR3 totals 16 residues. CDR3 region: CASSLVDGVGNTEAFF. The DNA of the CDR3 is TGTGCCAGCAGCTTGGTGGACGGGGTAGGGAACACTGAAGCTTTCTTT.

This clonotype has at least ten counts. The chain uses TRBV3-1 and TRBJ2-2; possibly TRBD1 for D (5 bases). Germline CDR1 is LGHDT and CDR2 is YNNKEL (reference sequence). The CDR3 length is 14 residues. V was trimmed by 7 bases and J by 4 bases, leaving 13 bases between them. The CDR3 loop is CASTNQGSTGELFF. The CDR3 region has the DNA TGTGCCAGCACAAATCAGGGAAGCACCGGGGAGCTGTTTTTT. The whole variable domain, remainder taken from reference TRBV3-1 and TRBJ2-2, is DTAVSQTPKYLVTQMGNDKSIKCEQNLGHDTMYWYKQDSKKFLKIMFSYNNKELIINETVPNRFSPKSPDKAHLNLHINSLELGDSAVYFCASTNQGSTGELFFGEGSRLTVL.

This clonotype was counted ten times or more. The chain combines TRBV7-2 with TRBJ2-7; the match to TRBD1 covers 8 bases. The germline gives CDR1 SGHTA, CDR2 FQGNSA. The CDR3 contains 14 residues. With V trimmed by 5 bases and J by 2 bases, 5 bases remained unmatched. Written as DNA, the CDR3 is TGTGCCAGCAGCCGCGGACAGGGACCCTACGAGCAGTACTTC. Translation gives CASSRGQGPYEQYF.

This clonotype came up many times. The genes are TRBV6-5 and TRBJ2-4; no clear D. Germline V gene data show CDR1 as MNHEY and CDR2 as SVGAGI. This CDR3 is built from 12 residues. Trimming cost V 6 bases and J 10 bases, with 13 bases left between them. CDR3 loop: CASRDLGSIQYF. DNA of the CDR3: TGTGCCAGCAGGGACCTCGGTAGTATTCAGTACTTC.

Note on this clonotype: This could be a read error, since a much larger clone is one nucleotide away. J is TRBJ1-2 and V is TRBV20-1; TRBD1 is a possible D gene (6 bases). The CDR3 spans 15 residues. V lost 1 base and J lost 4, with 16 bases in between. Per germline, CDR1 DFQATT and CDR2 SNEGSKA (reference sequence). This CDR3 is CSARGPERGAYGYTF. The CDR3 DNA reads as TGCAGTGCTAGAGGGCCTGAAAGGGGGGCCTATGGCTACACCTTC.

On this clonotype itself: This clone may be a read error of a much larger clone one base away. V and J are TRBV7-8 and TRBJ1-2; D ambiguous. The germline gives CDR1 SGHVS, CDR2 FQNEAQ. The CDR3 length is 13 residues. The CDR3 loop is CASSLACNYGYTF. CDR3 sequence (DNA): TGTGCCAGCAGCCTAGCCTGCAACTATGGCTACACCTTC.

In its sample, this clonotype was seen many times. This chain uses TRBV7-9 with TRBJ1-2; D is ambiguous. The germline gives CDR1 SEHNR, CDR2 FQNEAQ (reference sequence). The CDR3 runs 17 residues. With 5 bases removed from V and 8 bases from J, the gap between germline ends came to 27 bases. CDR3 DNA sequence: TGTGCCAGCAGCCATTTAGGAGGCGGGAAATCCTTACGGGGCTACACCTTC. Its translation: CASSHLGGGKSLRGYTF.

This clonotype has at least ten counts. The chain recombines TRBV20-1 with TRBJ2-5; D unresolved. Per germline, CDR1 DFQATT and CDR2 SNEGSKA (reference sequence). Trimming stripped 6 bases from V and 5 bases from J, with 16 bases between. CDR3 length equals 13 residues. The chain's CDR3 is CSASRALGETQYF. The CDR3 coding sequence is TGCAGTGCAAGCCGGGCCCTAGGGGAGACCCAGTACTTC.

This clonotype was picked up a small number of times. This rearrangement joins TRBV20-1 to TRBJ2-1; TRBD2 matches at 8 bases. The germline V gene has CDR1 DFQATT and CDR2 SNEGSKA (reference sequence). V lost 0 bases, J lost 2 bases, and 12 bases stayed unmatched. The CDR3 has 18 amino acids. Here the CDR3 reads CSARDIPLSSGAYNEQFF. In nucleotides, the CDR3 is TGCAGTGCTAGAGACATCCCCCTTAGTAGCGGGGCCTACAATGAGCAGTTCTTC.

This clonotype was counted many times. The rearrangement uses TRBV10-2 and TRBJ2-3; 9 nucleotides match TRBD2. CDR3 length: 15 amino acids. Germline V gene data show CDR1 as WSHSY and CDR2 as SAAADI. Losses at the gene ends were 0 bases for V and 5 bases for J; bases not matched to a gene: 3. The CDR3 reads CASSESSGGGDTQYF. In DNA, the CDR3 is TGCGCCAGCAGTGAGTCTAGCGGGGGTGGAGATACGCAGTATTTT.

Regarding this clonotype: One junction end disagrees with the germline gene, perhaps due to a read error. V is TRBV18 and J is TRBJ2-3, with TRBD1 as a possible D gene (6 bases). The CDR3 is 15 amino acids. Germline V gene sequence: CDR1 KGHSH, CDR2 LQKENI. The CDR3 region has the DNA TGTGCCAGCTCACCGTACCGACAGGCCACAGATATGCAGTATTTT. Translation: CASSPYRQATDMQYF.

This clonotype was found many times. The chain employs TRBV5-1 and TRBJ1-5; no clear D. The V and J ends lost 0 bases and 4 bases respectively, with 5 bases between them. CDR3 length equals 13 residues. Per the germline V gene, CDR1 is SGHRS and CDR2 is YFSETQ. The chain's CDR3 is CASSLAENQPQHF. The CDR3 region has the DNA TGCGCCAGCAGCTTGGCCGAGAATCAGCCCCAGCATTTT.

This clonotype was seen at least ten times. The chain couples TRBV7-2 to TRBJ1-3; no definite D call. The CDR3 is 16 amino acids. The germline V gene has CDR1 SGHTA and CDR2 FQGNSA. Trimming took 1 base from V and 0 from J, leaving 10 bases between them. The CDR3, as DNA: TGTGCCAGCAGCTTAGACCCTCTAGGCTCTGGAAACACCATATATTTT. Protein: CASSLDPLGSGNTIYF. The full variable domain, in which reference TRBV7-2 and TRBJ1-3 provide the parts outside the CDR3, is GAGVSQSPSNKVTEKGKDVELRCDPISGHTALYWYRQSLGQGLEFLIYFQGNSAPDKSGLPSDRFSAERTGGSVSTLTIQRTQQEDSAVYLCASSLDPLGSGNTIYFGEGSWLTVV.

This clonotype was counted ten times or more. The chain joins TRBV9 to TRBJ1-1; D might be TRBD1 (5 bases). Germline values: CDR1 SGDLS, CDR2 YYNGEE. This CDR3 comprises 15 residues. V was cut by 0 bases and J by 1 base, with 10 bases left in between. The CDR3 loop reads CASSVDPQGNTEAFF. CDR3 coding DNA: TGTGCCAGCAGCGTAGATCCGCAGGGGAACACTGAAGCTTTCTTT.

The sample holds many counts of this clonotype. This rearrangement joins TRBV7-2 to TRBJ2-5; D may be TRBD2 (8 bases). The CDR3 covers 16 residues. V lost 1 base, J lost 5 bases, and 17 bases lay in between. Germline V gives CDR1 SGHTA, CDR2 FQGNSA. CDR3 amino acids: CASSLDGRGRQETQYF. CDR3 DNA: TGTGCCAGCAGCTTAGACGGGAGGGGGCGTCAGGAGACCCAGTACTTC.

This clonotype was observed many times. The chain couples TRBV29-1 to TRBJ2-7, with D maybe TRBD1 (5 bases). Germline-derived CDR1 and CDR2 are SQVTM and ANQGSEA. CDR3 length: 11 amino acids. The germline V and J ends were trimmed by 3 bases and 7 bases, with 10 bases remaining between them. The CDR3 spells CSVETVIEQYF. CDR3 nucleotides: TGCAGCGTTGAGACAGTTATTGAGCAGTACTTC.

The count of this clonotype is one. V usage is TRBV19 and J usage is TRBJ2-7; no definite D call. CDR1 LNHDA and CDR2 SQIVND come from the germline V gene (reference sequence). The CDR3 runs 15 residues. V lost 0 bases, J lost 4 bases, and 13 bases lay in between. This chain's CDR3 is CASSIDPDRPYEQYF. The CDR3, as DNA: TGTGCCAGTAGTATAGATCCCGACCGTCCGTACGAGCAGTACTTC.

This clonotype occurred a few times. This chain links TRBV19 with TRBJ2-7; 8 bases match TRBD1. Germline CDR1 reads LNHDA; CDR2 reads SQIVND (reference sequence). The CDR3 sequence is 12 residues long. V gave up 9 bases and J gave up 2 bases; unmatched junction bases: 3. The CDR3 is CASRDRTYEQYF. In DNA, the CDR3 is TGTGCCAGCCGGGACAGGACCTACGAGCAGTACTTC.

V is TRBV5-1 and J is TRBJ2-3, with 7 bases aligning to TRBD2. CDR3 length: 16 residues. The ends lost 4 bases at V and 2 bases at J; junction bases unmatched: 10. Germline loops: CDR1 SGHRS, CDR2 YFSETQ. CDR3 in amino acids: CASSNKRGSNTDTQYF. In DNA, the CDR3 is TGCGCCAGCAGCAATAAGCGGGGCTCTAACACAGATACGCAGTATTTT.

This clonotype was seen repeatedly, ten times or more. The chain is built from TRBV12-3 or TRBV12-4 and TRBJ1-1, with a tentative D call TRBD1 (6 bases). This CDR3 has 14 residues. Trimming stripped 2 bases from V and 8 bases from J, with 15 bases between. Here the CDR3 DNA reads TGTGCCAGCAGTTTAAACAGGGCCTCCGGGGAAGCTTTCTTT. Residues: CASSLNRASGEAFF.

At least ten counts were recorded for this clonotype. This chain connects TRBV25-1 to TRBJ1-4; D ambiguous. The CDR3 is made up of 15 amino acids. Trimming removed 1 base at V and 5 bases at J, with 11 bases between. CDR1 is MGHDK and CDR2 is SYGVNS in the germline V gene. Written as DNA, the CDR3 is TGTGCCAGCAGTGAATTAGGCTCAGCCAATGAAAAACTGTTTTTT. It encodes CASSELGSANEKLFF.

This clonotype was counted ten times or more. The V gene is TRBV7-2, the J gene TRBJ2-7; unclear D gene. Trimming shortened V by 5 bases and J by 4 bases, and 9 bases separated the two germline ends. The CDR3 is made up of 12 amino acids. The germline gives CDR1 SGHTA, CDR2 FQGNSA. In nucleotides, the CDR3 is TGTGCCAGCAGCCTCGGACGGTACGAGCAGTACTTC. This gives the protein CASSLGRYEQYF.

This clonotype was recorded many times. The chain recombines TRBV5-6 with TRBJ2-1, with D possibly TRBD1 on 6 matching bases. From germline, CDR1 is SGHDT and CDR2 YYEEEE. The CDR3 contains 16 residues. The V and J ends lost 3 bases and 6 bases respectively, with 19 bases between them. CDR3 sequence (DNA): TGTGCCAGCAGCTCCGGAACAGGGCGAGGCCTCAATGAGCAGTTCTTC. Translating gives CASSSGTGRGLNEQFF.

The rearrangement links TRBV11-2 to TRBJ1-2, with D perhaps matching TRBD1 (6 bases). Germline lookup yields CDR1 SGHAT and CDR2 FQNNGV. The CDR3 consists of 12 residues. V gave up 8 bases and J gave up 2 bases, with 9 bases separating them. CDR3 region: CASGGQNYGYTF. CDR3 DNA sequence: TGTGCCAGCGGGGGGCAGAACTATGGCTACACCTTC.

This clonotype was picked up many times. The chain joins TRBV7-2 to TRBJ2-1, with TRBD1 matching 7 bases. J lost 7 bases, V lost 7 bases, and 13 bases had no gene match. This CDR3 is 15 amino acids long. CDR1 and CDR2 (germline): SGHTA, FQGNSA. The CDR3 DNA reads TGTGCCAGCACCCCCCCCCGACAGGGTGTGAATGAGCAGTTCTTC. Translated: CASTPPRQGVNEQFF.